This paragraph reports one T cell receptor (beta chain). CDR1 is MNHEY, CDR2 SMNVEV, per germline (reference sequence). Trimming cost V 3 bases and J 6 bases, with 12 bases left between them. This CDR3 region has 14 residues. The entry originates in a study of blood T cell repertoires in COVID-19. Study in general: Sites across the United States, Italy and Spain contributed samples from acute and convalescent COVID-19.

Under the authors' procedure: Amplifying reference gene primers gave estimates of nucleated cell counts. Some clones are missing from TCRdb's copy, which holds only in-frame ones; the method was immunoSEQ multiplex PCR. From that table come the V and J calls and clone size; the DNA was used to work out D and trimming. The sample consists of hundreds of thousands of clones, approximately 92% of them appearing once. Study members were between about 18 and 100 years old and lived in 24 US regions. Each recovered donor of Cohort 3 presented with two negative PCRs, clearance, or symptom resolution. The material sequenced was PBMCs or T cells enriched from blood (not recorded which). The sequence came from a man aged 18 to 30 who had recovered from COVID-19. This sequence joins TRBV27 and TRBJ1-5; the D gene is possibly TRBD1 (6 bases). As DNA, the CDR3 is TGTGCCAGCAGTTTCTCCGTGGGGGCTCAGCCCCAGCATTTT. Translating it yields CASSFSVGAQPQHF.